The TCR beta chain described here comes from a study of blood T cell repertoires in COVID-19. Study context: PBMCs, B-cell-depleted T cells, or T cells provided the cDNA or gDNA that made up the material.

Libraries were prepared by immunoSEQ multiplex PCR; TCRdb keeps only in-frame clonotypes and omits some of them. The table lists roughly 380,000 clones, roughly 87% of them singletons. The CDR3 consists of 17 residues. CDR1 SGHNT and CDR2 YENEEA come from the germline V gene. The V gene end was trimmed by 1 base and the J gene end by 3 bases; junction bases not matched to a gene: 10. This chain uses TRBV11-3 with TRBJ2-3, with TRBD2 matching over 7 bases. This clonotype was sampled from a woman in her 30s who had recovered from COVID-19. Sequenced input: PBMCs or T cells enriched from blood (not recorded which). CDR3 loop: CASSLVKESGATDTQYF. Here the CDR3 DNA reads TGTGCCAGCAGCTTAGTAAAGGAGAGCGGGGCAACAGATACGCAGTATTTT.